This T cell receptor (beta chain) emerged from a study of shared clonotypes between healthy human individuals. The table lists this clone with a count of one. Clones were read by immunoSEQ multiplex PCR, and TCRdb kept only the in-frame ones, dropping some. The sample shows millions of clones, approximately 95% of them seen only once. The sample was naive CD4+ T cells sorted from blood. Subset reported: CD45RA+ positively selected. The TCR originated in a man aged 18 to 35 in good health.

Here the CDR3 DNA reads TGTGCCTGGAGGATGTCCGGGACCGGCGGTGAGCAGTTCTTC. Translated, it gives CAWRMSGTGGEQFF. The chain uses TRBV30 and TRBJ2-1; either TRBD1 or TRBD2 may supply D (5 bases each). The CDR3 extends over 14 amino acids. The V end was cut by 3 bases, the J end by 9 bases, with 18 bases between. CDR1 is GTSNPN and CDR2 is SVGIG in the germline V gene (reference sequence).